Listed below are T cell receptor beta chains from one sample, sequenced in a study of T-cell reconstitution after alpha-beta-depleted transplantation in children. TCRdb independently ran MiXCR on the PCR reads; one entry per CDR3 protein. The sample contains under 850,000 distinct CDR3 sequences, about an eighth of which appear only once. Sequencing used PBMCs, obtained before TCRalphabeta/CD19-depleted stem cell transplant. The receptor set was obtained from a girl aged 2 to 10 with congenital amegakaryocytic thrombocytopenia, due to receive a stem cell transplant. The CDR3 runs from the conserved cysteine through the conserved F or W. A D gene is named only where the DNA matches it firmly. The size of a clone is reported for some rows only, either as once, few or many, or as a class for expanded clones.

j_call d_call clone_size v_call cdr3_aa cdr3_nt
TRBJ2-5 - few TRBV20-1 CSASRPLAETQYF TGCAGTGCTAGTCGACCCCTTGCAGAGACCCAGTACTTC
TRBJ1-5 - - TRBV12-3/TRBV12-4 CASSSTTGNQPQHF TGTGCCAGCAGTTCCACTACAGGGAATCAGCCCCAGCATTTT
TRBJ2-1 - - TRBV4-1 CASSRLGLRSYNEQFF TGCGCCAGCAGCCGCCTAGGCCTGAGATCCTACAATGAGCAGTTCTTC
TRBJ2-4 TRBD2 few TRBV5-1 CASSSDTRTSGTPYF TGCGCCAGCAGCAGTGATACCCGGACTAGCGGGACCCCGTACTTC
TRBJ1-1 - many TRBV12-3/TRBV12-4 CASSFRLGGEAFF TGTGCCAGCAGTTTCCGACTCGGGGGTGAAGCTTTCTTT
TRBJ1-5 TRBD1 few TRBV28 CASSHLRDRPAQPQHF TGTGCCAGCAGCCACCTCCGGGACAGACCAGCTCAGCCCCAGCATTTT
TRBJ2-7 - many TRBV25-1 CASSDPTVNSYEQYF TGTGCCAGCAGTGATCCGACCGTAAACTCCTACGAGCAGTACTTC
TRBJ1-1 - few TRBV5-1 CASSLVWEMGTEAFF TGCGCCAGCAGCTTGGTATGGGAGATGGGCACTGAAGCTTTCTTT
TRBJ2-3 TRBD2 many TRBV20-1 CSAGTSGITQYF TGCAGTGCCGGGACTAGCGGGATTACGCAGTATTTT
TRBJ1-1 - few TRBV5-1 CASSLDLSLSGLNTEAFF TGCGCCAGCAGCTTAGACCTCTCCCTAAGCGGCCTGAACACTGAAGCTTTCTTT
TRBJ1-1 - many TRBV7-9 CASSFIHTEAFF TGTGCCAGCAGCTTTATCCACACTGAAGCTTTCTTT
TRBJ2-1 - many TRBV20-1 CSATLSGTSYNEQFF TGCAGTGCTACCCTGAGCGGAACCTCCTACAATGAGCAGTTCTTC
TRBJ1-4 - - TRBV20-1 CSASYGRINEKLFF TGCAGTGCTAGTTACGGACGGATTAATGAAAAACTGTTTTTT
TRBJ2-4 TRBD1 few TRBV10-3 CAISERTGLAKNIQYF TGTGCCATCAGTGAGCGGACAGGGCTAGCCAAAAACATTCAGTACTTC
TRBJ1-1 - many TRBV29-1 CSVDLADTVNTEAFF TGCAGCGTTGACCTGGCAGACACCGTGAACACTGAAGCTTTCTTT